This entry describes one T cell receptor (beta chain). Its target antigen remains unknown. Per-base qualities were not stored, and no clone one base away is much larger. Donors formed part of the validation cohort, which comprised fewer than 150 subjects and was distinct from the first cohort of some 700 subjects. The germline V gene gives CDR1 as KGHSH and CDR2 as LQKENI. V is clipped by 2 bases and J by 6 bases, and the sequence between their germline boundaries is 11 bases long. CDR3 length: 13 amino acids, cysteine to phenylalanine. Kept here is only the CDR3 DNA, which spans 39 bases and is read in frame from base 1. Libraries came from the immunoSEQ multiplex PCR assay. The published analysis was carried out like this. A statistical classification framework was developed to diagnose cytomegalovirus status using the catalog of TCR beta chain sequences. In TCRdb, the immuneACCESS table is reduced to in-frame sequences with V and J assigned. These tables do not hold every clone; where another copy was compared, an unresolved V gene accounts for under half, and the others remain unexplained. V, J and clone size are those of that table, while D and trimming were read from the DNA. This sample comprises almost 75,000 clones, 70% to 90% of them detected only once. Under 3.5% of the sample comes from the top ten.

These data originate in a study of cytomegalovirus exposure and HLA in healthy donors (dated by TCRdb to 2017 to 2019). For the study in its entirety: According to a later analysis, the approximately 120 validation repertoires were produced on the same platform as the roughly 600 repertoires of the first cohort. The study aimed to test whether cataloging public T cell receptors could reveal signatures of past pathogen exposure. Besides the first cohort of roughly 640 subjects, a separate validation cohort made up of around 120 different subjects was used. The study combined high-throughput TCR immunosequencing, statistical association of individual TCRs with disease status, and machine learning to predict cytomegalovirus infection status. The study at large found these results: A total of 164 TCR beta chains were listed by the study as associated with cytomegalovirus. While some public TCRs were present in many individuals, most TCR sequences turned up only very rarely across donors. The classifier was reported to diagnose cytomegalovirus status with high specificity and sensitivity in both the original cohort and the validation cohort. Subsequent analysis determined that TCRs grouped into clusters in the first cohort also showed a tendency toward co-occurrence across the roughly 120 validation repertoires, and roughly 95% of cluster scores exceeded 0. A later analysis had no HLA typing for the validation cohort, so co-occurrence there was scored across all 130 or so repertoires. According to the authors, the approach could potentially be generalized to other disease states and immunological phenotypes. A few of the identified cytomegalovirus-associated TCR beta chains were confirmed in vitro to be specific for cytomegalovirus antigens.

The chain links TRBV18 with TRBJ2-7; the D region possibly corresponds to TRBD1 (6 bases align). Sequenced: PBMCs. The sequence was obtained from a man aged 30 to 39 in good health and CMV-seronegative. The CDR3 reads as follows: CASSPGTLPEQYF. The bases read TGTGCCAGCTCACCAGGGACACTACCCGAGCAGTACTTC.